Below, 21 T cell receptor beta chains from the same sample are listed, as sequenced in a study of cytomegalovirus exposure and HLA in healthy donors. Use of 60 Vbeta and 13 Jbeta primers characterized the PCR. The method was immunoSEQ multiplex PCR; TCRdb's version includes in-frame clones alone and lacks a portion of them. In the table there are more than 95,000 clones, 75% to 85% of which are singletons. Sequenced material: PBMCs. Receptor source: a man aged 30 to 39 in good health and CMV-seropositive.

This clone came up a few times. This chain uses TRBV9 with TRBJ1-2, with D uncertain. Germline V gene data show CDR1 as SGDLS and CDR2 as YYNGEE. This CDR3 is 13 amino acids long. V was trimmed by 1 base and J by 1 base, leaving 5 bases between them. CDR3 region: CASSVHNNYGYTF. CDR3 sequence (DNA): TGTGCCAGCAGCGTACACAATAACTATGGCTACACCTTC.

CDR3 protein: CASSLSSYEQYF. The CDR3 DNA follows: TGTGCCAGCAGCTTATCGTCCTACGAGCAGTACTTC. J is TRBJ2-7 and V is TRBV7-6; D is ambiguous. CDR1 is SGHVS and CDR2 is FNYEAQ in the germline V gene. The CDR3 has 12 residues. The V and J ends lost 2 bases and 1 base respectively, with 3 bases between them.

V usage is TRBV7-2 and J usage is TRBJ2-2; 7 bases are shared with TRBD2. J lost 5 bases, V lost 1 base, and 4 bases had no gene match. Germline V lookup: CDR1 SGHTA, CDR2 FQGNSA. The CDR3 length is 15 residues. CDR3 DNA sequence: TGTGCCAGCAGCTTAGGACTAGCTCGAACCGGGGAGCTGTTTTTT. Its protein product is CASSLGLARTGELFF.

The chain combines TRBV2 with TRBJ2-6; no reliable D call. The V gene lost 3 bases and the J gene lost 1 base, with 4 bases spanning the gap. The CDR3 length is 14 residues. Germline values: CDR1 SNHLY, CDR2 FYNNEI. CDR3 nucleotides: TGTGCCAGCAGTGATACATCTGGGGCCAACGTCCTGACTTTC. It codes for CASSDTSGANVLTF.

The chain employs TRBV10-3 and TRBJ1-1, with D hard to call. Trimming stripped 6 bases from V and 2 bases from J, with 13 bases between. This CDR3 spans 14 amino acids. Germline CDR1 is ENHRY and CDR2 is SYGVKD. DNA for the CDR3: TGTGCCATCAGGGAACCTGACAAAAACACTGAAGCTTTCTTT. This codes for CAIREPDKNTEAFF.

The V call is TRBV7-3, the J call TRBJ2-1; tentative D call: TRBD2 (6 bases). The germline CDR1 and CDR2 sequences are SGHTA and FQGTGA. This CDR3 is built from 16 residues. The ends were cut back, 2 bases at V and 1 base at J, with 12 bases in the middle. CDR3 in DNA: TGTGCCAGCAGCTTATGGGGGGATAGGTCCTACAATGAGCAGTTCTTC. This sequence encodes CASSLWGDRSYNEQFF.

The V and J genes are TRBV5-5 and TRBJ2-3; D ambiguous. Between the trimmed V and J ends, which lost 4 bases and 4 bases, there was a span of 16 bases. Germline values: CDR1 SGHKS, CDR2 YYEKEE (reference sequence). The CDR3 is 15 residues long. CDR3 DNA sequence: TGTGCCAGCAGCCTCATTCGGGTATTATCAGATACGCAGTATTTT. Translated, it gives CASSLIRVLSDTQYF.

The gene calls are TRBV6-5 and TRBJ1-3; D ambiguous. The CDR3 runs to 14 residues. Looked up from germline, CDR1 is MNHEY and CDR2 is SVGAGI. The ends were cut back, 5 bases at V and 3 bases at J, with 11 bases in the middle. CDR3 region: CASSPGGVGNTIYF. CDR3 nucleotide sequence: TGTGCCAGCAGTCCGGGCGGGGTTGGAAACACCATATATTTT.

The chain has TRBV6-1 and TRBJ1-2; maybe TRBD1 (5 bases). Germline loops: CDR1 MNHNS, CDR2 SASEGT. The CDR3 length is 11 residues. V dropped 8 bases and J dropped 6 bases, with 10 bases sitting between them. The CDR3 region is CASRTPNGYTF. CDR3 sequence (DNA): TGTGCCAGCCGGACACCTAATGGCTACACCTTC.

The chain carries TRBV27 and TRBJ1-4, with D possibly being TRBD1 (5 bases). The germline CDR1 and CDR2 sequences are MNHEY and SMNVEV (reference sequence). This CDR3 is 17 amino acids long. Trimming stripped 3 bases from V and 5 bases from J, with 19 bases between. In nucleotides, the CDR3 is TGTGCCAGCAGTTTTTTGGGGACTTCCAAACCGAATGAAAAACTGTTTTTT. It codes for CASSFLGTSKPNEKLFF.

V is TRBV4-1 and J is TRBJ2-3, with 7 bases matching TRBD2. Per germline, CDR1 MGHRA and CDR2 YSYEKL. The CDR3 runs 17 residues. V gave up 0 bases and J gave up 0 bases; unmatched junction bases: 6. Here the CDR3 DNA reads TGCGCCAGCAGCCAAGATGAGTGGCGGGGGAGCACAGATACGCAGTATTTT. As protein: CASSQDEWRGSTDTQYF.

The gene calls are TRBV5-1 and TRBJ1-2, with 8 bases lining up with TRBD1. V dropped 3 bases and J dropped 8; count of bases not matched to a gene: 6. Germline values: CDR1 SGHRS, CDR2 YFSETQ. This CDR3 is built from 13 residues. The CDR3 protein is CASSWTGSGGYTF. CDR3 in DNA: TGCGCCAGCAGCTGGACAGGGTCGGGAGGCTACACCTTC.

The genes are TRBV18 and TRBJ2-7, with D perhaps TRBD1 (6 bases). Looked up from germline, CDR1 is KGHSH and CDR2 is LQKENI. V dropped 3 bases and J dropped 1 base, with 10 bases sitting between them. CDR3 length: 14 residues. CDR3 bases: TGTGCCAGCTCACCGGGGACATCTTCCTACGAGCAGTACTTC. This codes for CASSPGTSSYEQYF.

The sample holds one count of this clone. The chain joins TRBV27 to TRBJ1-1; no definite D call. With 3 bases removed from V and 1 base from J, the gap between germline ends came to 9 bases. Germline CDR1 is MNHEY and CDR2 is SMNVEV (reference sequence). The CDR3 runs 14 residues. The CDR3 nucleotides are TGTGCCAGCAGTTTGGCCCGATGGAACACTGAAGCTTTCTTT. It codes for CASSLARWNTEAFF.

CDR3 DNA sequence: TGTGCCAGCAGTTTATTTCGGGTTAGCAATCAGCCCCAGCATTTT. It is translated as CASSLFRVSNQPQHF. The chain has TRBV28 and TRBJ1-5, with no clear D. The germline gives CDR1 MDHEN, CDR2 SYDVKM. The CDR3 extends over 15 amino acids. With 1 base removed from V and 0 bases from J, the gap between germline ends came to 7 bases.

The chain recombines TRBV28 with TRBJ2-7; D is perhaps TRBD2 (6 bases). This CDR3 has 13 residues. The germline gives CDR1 MDHEN, CDR2 SYDVKM. V shed 5 bases and J shed 5 bases, with 13 bases lying between them. CDR3 DNA: TGTGCCAGCAGTCCCCCCTGGAGGGACGAGCAGTACTTC. It encodes CASSPPWRDEQYF. Drawing the rest from reference TRBV28 and TRBJ2-7, the complete variable domain is DVKVTQSSRYLVKRTGEKVFLECVQDMDHENMFWYRQDPGLGLRLIYFSYDVKMKEKGDIPEGYSVSREKKERFSLILESASTNQTSMYLCASSPPWRDEQYFGPGTRLTVT.

The rearrangement joins TRBV4-1 to TRBJ2-7; 7 bases align to TRBD1. The CDR3 spans 14 residues. Trimming at V came to 4 bases and at J to 0 bases, leaving 3 bases not matched to a gene. Germline V gives CDR1 MGHRA, CDR2 YSYEKL. Here the CDR3 DNA reads TGCGCCAGCAGCCTCAGACAGGGCTCCTACGAGCAGTACTTC. Encoded protein: CASSLRQGSYEQYF.

The CDR3 loop is CASSRDSQETQYF. Written as DNA, the CDR3 is TGTGCCAGCAGCCGGGACTCCCAAGAGACCCAGTACTTC. The chain carries TRBV6-4 and TRBJ2-5; D perhaps matches TRBD2 (6 bases). Germline loops: CDR1 MRHNA, CDR2 SNTAGT. The CDR3 contains 13 residues. Trimming removed 6 bases at V and 1 base at J, with 9 bases between.

This clone was counted between two and nine times. The rearrangement joins TRBV9 to TRBJ2-1, with a tentative D call TRBD2 (6 bases). The CDR3 covers 17 residues. Germline V gene sequence: CDR1 SGDLS, CDR2 YYNGEE. Deletions cut 0 bases from V and 0 bases from J, with 13 bases between. CDR3 residues: CASSVGAGYLSYNEQFF. CDR3 nucleotide sequence: TGTGCCAGCAGCGTAGGGGCGGGATACCTCTCCTACAATGAGCAGTTCTTC.

CDR3 nucleotide sequence: TGCGCCAGCAGCCGGGCCGGGACTGAGGGGATTCAGTACTTC. Encoded protein: CASSRAGTEGIQYF. V is TRBV4-3 and J is TRBJ2-4; D might be TRBD2 (6 bases). This CDR3 comprises 14 residues. The V end was cut by 4 bases, the J end by 10 bases, with 17 bases between. Germline CDR1 LGHNA, CDR2 YSLEER.

This chain joins TRBV18 and TRBJ1-5; D ambiguous. Germline loops: CDR1 KGHSH, CDR2 LQKENI. CDR3 length equals 12 residues. The V end lost 3 bases, the J end lost 5 bases, and 5 bases lay between the germline ends. CDR3 loop: CASSPSDQPQHF. In nucleotides, the CDR3 is TGTGCCAGCTCACCTTCCGATCAGCCCCAGCATTTT.